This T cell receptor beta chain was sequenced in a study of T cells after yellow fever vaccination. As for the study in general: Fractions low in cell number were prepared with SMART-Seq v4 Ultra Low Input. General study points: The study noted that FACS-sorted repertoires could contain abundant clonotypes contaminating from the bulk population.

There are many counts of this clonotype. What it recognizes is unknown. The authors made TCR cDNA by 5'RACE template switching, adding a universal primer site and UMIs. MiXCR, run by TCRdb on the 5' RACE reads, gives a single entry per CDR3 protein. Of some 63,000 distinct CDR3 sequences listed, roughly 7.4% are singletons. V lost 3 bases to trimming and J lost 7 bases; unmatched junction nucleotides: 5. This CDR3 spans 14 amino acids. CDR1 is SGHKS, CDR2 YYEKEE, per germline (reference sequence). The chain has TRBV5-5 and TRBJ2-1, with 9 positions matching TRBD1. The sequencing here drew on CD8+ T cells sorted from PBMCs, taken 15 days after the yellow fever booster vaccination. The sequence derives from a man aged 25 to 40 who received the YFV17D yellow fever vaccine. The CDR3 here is CASSWGQGGNEQFF. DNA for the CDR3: TGTGCCAGCAGCTGGGGACAGGGAGGGAATGAGCAGTTCTTC.